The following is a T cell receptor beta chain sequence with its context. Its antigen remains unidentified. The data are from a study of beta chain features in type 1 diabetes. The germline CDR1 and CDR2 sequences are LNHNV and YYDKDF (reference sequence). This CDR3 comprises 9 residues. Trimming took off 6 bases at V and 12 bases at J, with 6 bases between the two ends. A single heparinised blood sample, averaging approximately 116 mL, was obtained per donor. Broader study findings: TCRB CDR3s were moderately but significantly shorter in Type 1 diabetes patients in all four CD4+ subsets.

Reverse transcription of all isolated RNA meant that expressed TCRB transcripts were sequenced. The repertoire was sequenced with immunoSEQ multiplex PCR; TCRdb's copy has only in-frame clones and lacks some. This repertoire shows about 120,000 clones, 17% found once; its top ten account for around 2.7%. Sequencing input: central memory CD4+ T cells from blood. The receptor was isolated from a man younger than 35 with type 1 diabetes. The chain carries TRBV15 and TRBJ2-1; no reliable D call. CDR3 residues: CATRGRQFF. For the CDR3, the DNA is TGTGCCACCAGGGGCAGGCAGTTCTTC.